This entry lists 2 T cell receptor beta chains sequenced from one sample in a study of T cells after posttransplantation cyclophosphamide (dated by TCRdb to the mid-2010s). To prepare the library, the immunoSEQ multiplex PCR assay was applied. This immuneACCESS table, as held by TCRdb, lists in-frame sequences with V and J called but not all clones. Of the missing ones, under half trace to an unresolved V gene in checked studies; the others have no known cause. Across this sample there are around 17,000 clones, with roughly 92% seen only once. About 0.55% of the sample comes from the top ten. The treatment or condition label on this specimen signifies: high-dose cyclophosphamide on days +3 and +4 as single-agent GVHD prophylaxis. Patients in the PTCy group got busulfan and fludarabine conditioning, a marrow graft from a related or unrelated donor, and cyclophosphamide on days +3 and +4. The sample was CD4+ T cells sorted from blood, taken after allogeneic stem cell transplant with posttransplant cyclophosphamide. These receptors were taken from a male patient aged 55 to 70 who received an allogeneic stem cell transplant from a related donor and was CMV-positive. After a transplant, some T cells may have been passed on by the graft donor.

The chain joins TRBV9 to TRBJ1-3; 9 bases map to TRBD1. Trimming cost V 4 bases and J 9 bases; bases outside gene matches: 14. Germline CDR1 SGDLS, CDR2 YYNGEE. This CDR3 is built from 16 residues. CDR3 in DNA: TGTGCCAGCAGCCCATACACAACAGGGGGCCCTCGCACCATATATTTT. Amino acids: CASSPYTTGGPRTIYF.

V usage is TRBV5-4 and J usage is TRBJ2-3, with 11 bases fitting TRBD2. This CDR3 spans 15 amino acids. V was clipped by 3 bases and J by 3 bases; unmatched bases: 3. Germline V lookup: CDR1 SGHNT, CDR2 YYREEE (reference sequence). CDR3 sequence: CASSSLAGATDTQYF. The CDR3 DNA reads TGTGCCAGCAGCTCACTAGCGGGGGCGACAGATACGCAGTATTTT.